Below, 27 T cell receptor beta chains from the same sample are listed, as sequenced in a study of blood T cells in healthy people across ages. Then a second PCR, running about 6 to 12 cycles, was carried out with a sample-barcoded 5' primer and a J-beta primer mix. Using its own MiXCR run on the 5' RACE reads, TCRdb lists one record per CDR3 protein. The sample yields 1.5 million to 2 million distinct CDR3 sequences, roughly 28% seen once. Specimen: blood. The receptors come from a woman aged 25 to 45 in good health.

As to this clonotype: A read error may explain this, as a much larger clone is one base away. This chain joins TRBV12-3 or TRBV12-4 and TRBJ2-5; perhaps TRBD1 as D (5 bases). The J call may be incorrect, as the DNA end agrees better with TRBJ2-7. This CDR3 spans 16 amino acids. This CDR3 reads CACSSPRKGHNYEQYF. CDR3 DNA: TGTGCCTGCAGTTCTCCCCGGAAAGGACACAACTACGAGCAGTACTTC.

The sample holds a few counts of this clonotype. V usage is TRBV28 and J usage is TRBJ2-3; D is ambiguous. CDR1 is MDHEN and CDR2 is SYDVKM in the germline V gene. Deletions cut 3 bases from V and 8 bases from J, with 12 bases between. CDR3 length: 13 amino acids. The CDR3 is CASSFLNGGTQYF. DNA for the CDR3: TGTGCCAGCAGTTTTCTAAATGGTGGTACGCAGTATTTT. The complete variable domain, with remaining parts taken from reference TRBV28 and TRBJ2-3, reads DVKVTQSSRYLVKRTGEKVFLECVQDMDHENMFWYRQDPGLGLRLIYFSYDVKMKEKGDIPEGYSVSREKKERFSLILESASTNQTSMYLCASSFLNGGTQYFGPGTRLTVL.

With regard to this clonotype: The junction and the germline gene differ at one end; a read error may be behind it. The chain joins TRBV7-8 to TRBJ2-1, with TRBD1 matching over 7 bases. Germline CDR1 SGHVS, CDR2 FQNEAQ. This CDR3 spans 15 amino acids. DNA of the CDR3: TGTGTCAGCAGCTTAGCGCCAAGCGACAGGGAAGAGCAGTTCTTC. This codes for CVSSLAPSDREEQFF. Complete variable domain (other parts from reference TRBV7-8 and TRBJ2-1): GAGVSQSPRYKVAKRGQDVALRCDPISGHVSLFWYQQALGQGPEFLTYFQNEAQLDKSGLPSDRFFAERPEGSVSTLKIQRTQQEDSAVYLCVSSLAPSDREEQFFGPGTRLTVL.

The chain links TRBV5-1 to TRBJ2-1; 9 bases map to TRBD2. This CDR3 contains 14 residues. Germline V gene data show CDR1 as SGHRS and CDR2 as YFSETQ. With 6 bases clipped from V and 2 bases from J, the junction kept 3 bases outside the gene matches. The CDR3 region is CASTSGVAYNEQFF. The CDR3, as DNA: TGCGCCAGCACTAGCGGGGTCGCCTACAATGAGCAGTTCTTC.

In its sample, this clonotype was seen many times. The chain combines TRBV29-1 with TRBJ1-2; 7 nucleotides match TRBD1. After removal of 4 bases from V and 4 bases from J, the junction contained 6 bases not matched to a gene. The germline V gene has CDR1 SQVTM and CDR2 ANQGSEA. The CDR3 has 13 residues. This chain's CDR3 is CSVVATGFYGYTF. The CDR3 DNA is TGCAGCGTTGTAGCGACAGGGTTCTATGGCTACACCTTC.

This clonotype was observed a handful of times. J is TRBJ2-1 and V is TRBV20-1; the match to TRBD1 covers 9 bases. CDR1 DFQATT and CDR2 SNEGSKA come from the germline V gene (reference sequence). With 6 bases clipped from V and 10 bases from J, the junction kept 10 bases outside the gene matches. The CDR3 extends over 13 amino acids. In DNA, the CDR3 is TGCAGTGCCATAGGACAGGGGAGCGGGGAGCAGTTCTTC. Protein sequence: CSAIGQGSGEQFF.

The DNA of the CDR3 is TGTGCCAGCAGCTTTTTGACGACGCCGAATCAGCCCCAGCATTTT. The encoded protein is CASSFLTTPNQPQHF. The genes are TRBV5-6 and TRBJ1-5; D not resolved. The germline gives CDR1 SGHDT, CDR2 YYEEEE. The CDR3 covers 15 residues. V lost 2 bases and J lost 4, with 13 bases in between.

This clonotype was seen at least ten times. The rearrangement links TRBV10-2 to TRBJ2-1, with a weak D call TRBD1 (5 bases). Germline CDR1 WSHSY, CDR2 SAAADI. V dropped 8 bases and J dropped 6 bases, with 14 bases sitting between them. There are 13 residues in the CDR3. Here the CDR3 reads CASGAGSPNEQFF. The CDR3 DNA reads TGCGCCAGCGGGGCAGGGTCCCCCAATGAGCAGTTCTTC.

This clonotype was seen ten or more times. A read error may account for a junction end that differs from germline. The CDR3 DNA follows: TGTGCCAGCAGTTTTGGCAACGAGCAGTACTTC. The encoded protein is CASSFGNEQYF. This chain joins TRBV5-1 and TRBJ2-7; unclear D gene. Germline V gene lookup returns CDR1 SGHRS and CDR2 YFSETQ. The CDR3 consists of 11 residues.

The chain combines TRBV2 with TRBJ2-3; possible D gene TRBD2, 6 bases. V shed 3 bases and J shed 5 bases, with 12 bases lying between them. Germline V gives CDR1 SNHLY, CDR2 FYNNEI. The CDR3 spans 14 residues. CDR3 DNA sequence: TGTGCCAGCAGTGATATGGGGGGTATAGATACGCAGTATTTT. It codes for CASSDMGGIDTQYF.

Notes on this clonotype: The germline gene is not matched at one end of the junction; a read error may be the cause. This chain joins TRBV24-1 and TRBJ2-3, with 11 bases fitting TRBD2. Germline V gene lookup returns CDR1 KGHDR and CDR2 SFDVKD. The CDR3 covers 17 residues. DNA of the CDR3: TGTGCCACCGGTGATTTGCCTAGCGGGAGGAAGACAGATACGCAGTATTTT. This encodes CATGDLPSGRKTDTQYF.

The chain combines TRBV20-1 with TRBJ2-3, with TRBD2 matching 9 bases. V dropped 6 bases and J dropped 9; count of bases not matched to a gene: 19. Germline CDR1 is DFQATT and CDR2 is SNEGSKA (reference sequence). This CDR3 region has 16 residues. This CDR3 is CSAGNKRRGGKGTQYF. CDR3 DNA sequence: TGCAGTGCCGGAAATAAGAGGCGGGGGGGCAAGGGGACGCAGTATTTT.

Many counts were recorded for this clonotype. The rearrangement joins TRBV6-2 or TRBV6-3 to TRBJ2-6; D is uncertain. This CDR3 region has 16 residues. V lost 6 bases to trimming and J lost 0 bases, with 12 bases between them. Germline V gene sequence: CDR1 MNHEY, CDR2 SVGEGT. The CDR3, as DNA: TGTGCCAGCAGCCCCGACCTTTTCTCTGGGGCCAACGTCCTGACTTTC. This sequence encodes CASSPDLFSGANVLTF.

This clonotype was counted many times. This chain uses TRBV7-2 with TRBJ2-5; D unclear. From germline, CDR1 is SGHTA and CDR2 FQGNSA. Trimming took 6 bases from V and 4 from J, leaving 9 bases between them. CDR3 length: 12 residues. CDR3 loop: CASSSSVETQYF. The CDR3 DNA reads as TGTGCCAGCAGTTCCAGCGTAGAGACCCAGTACTTC.

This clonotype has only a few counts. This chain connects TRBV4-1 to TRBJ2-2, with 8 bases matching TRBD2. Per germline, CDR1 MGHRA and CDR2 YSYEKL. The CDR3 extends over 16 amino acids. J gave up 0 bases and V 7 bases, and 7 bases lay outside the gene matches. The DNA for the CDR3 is TGCGCCAGCACTCCGGGGGGGCACGCGAACACCGGGGAGCTGTTTTTT. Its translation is CASTPGGHANTGELFF.

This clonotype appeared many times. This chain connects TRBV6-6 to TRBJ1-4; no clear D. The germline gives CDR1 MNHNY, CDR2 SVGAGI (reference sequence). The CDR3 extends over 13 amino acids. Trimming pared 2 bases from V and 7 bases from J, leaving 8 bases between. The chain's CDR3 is CASSYVTREKLFF. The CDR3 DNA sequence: TGTGCCAGCAGTTACGTAACACGTGAAAAACTGTTTTTT.

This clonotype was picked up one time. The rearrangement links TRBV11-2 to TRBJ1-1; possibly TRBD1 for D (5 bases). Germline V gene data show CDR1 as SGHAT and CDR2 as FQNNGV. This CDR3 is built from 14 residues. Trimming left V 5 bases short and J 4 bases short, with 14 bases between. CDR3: CASSRADTRTEAFF. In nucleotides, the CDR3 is TGTGCCAGCAGCCGAGCGGACACTCGCACTGAAGCTTTCTTT. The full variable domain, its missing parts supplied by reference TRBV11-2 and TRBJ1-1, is EAGVAQSPRYKIIEKRQSVAFWCNPISGHATLYWYQQILGQGPKLLIQFQNNGVVDDSQLPKDRFSAERLKGVDSTLKIQPAKLEDSAVYLCASSRADTRTEAFFGQGTRLTVV.

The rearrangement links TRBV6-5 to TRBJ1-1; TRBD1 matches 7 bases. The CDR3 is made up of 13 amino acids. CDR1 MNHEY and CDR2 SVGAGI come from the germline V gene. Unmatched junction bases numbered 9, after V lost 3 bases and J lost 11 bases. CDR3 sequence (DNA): TGTGCCAGCAGTTATTACAGGGGCGGCGGGGCTTTCTTT. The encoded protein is CASSYYRGGGAFF.

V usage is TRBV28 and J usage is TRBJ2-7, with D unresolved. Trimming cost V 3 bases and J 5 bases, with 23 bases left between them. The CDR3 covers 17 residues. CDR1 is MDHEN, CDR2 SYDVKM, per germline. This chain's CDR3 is CASSFPDSPVSADEQYF. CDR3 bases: TGTGCCAGCAGTTTTCCCGACTCCCCCGTGAGCGCCGACGAGCAGTACTTC.

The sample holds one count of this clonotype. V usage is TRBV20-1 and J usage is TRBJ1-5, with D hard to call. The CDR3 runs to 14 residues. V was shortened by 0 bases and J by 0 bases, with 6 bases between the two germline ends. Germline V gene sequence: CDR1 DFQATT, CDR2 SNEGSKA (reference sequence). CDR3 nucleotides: TGCAGTGCTAGAGACTGGGTTAGCAATCAGCCCCAGCATTTT. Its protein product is CSARDWVSNQPQHF.

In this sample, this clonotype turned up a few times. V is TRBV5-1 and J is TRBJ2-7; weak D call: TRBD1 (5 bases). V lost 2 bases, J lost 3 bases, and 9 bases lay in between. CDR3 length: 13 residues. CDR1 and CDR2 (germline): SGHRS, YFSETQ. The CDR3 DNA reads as TGCGCCAGCAGCTTTGACAGCCACTACGAGCAGTACTTC. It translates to CASSFDSHYEQYF.

The CDR3 reads CASSQGWSGGISYTQYF. The CDR3 nucleotides are TGTGCCAGCAGCCAAGGATGGAGCGGGGGGATCTCTTATACGCAGTATTTT. The chain carries TRBV3-1 and TRBJ2-3, with TRBD2 matching over 9 bases. The CDR3 consists of 17 residues. Per the germline V gene, CDR1 is LGHDT and CDR2 is YNNKEL (reference sequence). J was trimmed by 7 bases and V by 1 base; bases with no gene match: 12.

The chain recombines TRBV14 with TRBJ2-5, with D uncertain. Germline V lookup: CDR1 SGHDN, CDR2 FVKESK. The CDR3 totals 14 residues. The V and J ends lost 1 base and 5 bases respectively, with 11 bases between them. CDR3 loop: CASSQVEGPETQYF. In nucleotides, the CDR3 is TGTGCCAGCAGCCAAGTAGAAGGCCCGGAGACCCAGTACTTC.

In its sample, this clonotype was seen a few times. CDR3: CASSVSITDTQYF. The CDR3 DNA reads as TGCGCCAGCAGCGTGTCCATCACAGATACGCAGTATTTT. This chain links TRBV5-1 with TRBJ2-3; D is undetermined. Per germline, CDR1 SGHRS and CDR2 YFSETQ. The CDR3 is 13 amino acids. The V gene lost 4 bases and the J gene lost 2 bases, with 8 bases spanning the gap.

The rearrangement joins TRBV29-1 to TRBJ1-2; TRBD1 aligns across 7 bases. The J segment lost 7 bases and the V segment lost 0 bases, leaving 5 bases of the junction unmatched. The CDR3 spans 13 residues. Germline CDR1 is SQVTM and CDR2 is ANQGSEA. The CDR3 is CSVEETGRSGYTF. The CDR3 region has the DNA TGCAGCGTTGAAGAGACAGGGAGGAGTGGCTACACCTTC. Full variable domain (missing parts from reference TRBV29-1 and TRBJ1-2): SAVISQKPSRDICQRGTSLTIQCQVDSQVTMMFWYRQQPGQSLTLIATANQGSEATYESGFVIDKFPISRPNLTFSTLTVSNMSPEDSSIYLCSVEETGRSGYTFGSGTRLTVV.

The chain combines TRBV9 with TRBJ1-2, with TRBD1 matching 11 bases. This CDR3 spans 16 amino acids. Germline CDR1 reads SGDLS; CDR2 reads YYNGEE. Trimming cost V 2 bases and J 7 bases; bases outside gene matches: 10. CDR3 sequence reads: CASSVEPGTGGFGYTF. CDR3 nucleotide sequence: TGTGCCAGCAGCGTCGAACCCGGGACAGGGGGTTTTGGCTACACCTTC.

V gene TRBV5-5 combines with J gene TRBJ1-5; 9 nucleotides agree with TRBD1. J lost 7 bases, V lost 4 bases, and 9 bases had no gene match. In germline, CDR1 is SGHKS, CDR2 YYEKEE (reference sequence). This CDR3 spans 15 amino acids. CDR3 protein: CASSLTGTGQQPQHF. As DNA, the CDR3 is TGTGCCAGCAGCCTGACTGGGACAGGGCAACAGCCCCAGCATTTT. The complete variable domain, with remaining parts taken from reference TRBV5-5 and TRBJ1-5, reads DAGVTQSPTHLIKTRGQQVTLRCSPISGHKSVSWYQQVLGQGPQFIFQYYEKEERGRGNFPDRFSARQFPNYSSELNVNALLLGDSALYLCASSLTGTGQQPQHFGDGTRLSIL.